This entry lists 29 T cell receptor beta chains sequenced from one sample in a study of cytomegalovirus exposure and HLA in healthy donors. The PCR employed 60 Vbeta primers together with 13 Jbeta primers. The assay was immunoSEQ multiplex PCR, and TCRdb's table has in-frame clones only and misses some. Among about 150,000 clones, 55% to 70% were seen once, and the ten largest hold approximately 6.5%. The specimen was PBMCs. These receptors originate from a woman aged 55-75 years in good health and CMV-seropositive.

The V gene is TRBV7-9, the J gene TRBJ2-7, with D maybe TRBD2 (6 bases). The V and J ends lost 5 bases and 4 bases respectively, with 18 bases between them. CDR3 length equals 15 residues. The germline V gene encodes CDR1 SEHNR and CDR2 FQNEAQ (reference sequence). CDR3 sequence reads: CASSPFGSVDYEQYF. The CDR3 DNA sequence: TGTGCCAGCAGCCCCTTCGGGAGCGTCGATTACGAGCAGTACTTC. Based on the CDR3 plus reference TRBV7-9 and TRBJ2-7, the full variable domain is DTGVSQNPRHKITKRGQNVTFRCDPISEHNRLYWYRQTLGQGPEFLTYFQNEAQLEKSRLLSDRFSAERPKGSFSTLEIQRTEQGDSAMYLCASSPFGSVDYEQYFGPGTRLTVT.

This sequence joins TRBV9 and TRBJ2-2; a weak D match, TRBD2 (5 bases). The V and J ends lost 0 bases and 4 bases respectively, with 13 bases between them. Germline V lookup: CDR1 SGDLS, CDR2 YYNGEE. This CDR3 comprises 16 residues. CDR3 nucleotide sequence: TGTGCCAGCAGCGTAGGTGGGAGAACGGTCACCGGGGAGCTGTTTTTT. Its protein is CASSVGGRTVTGELFF.

Only a few counts were recorded for this clone. The J gene is TRBJ1-3, the V gene TRBV9; 8 bases map to TRBD1. Germline values: CDR1 SGDLS, CDR2 YYNGEE. The CDR3 is 15 residues long. After removal of 3 bases from V and 2 bases from J, the junction contained 4 bases not matched to a gene. The CDR3 sequence is CASSALTGAGNTIYF. Here the CDR3 DNA reads TGTGCCAGCAGCGCACTGACAGGGGCTGGAAACACCATATATTTT.

This clone was recorded only once. The chain links TRBV28 to TRBJ2-4; 7 bases map to TRBD2. CDR3 size: 15 residues. V shed 3 bases, J shed 2 bases, and the junction held 4 bases outside the gene matches. Germline V gene data show CDR1 as MDHEN and CDR2 as SYDVKM. DNA for the CDR3: TGTGCCAGCAGTTTGGGGGGGATGACCAAAAACATTCAGTACTTC. This encodes CASSLGGMTKNIQYF. Full variable domain (remainder filled in from reference TRBV28 and TRBJ2-4): DVKVTQSSRYLVKRTGEKVFLECVQDMDHENMFWYRQDPGLGLRLIYFSYDVKMKEKGDIPEGYSVSREKKERFSLILESASTNQTSMYLCASSLGGMTKNIQYFGAGTRLSVL.

This chain connects TRBV25-1 to TRBJ1-1, with a possible D match to TRBD1 (6 bases). With 3 bases removed from V and 1 base from J, the gap between germline ends came to 15 bases. Germline CDR1 is MGHDK and CDR2 is SYGVNS. This CDR3 comprises 16 residues. In nucleotides, the CDR3 is TGTGCCAGCAGTGACCTCAGACTGGACAGGAACACTGAAGCTTTCTTT. As protein: CASSDLRLDRNTEAFF.

The DNA of the CDR3 is TGTGCCAGCAGCGCTACTACGGCTAACTATGGCTACACCTTC. Translated, it gives CASSATTANYGYTF. The rearrangement links TRBV9 to TRBJ1-2, with D uncertain. V was cut by 3 bases and J by 0 bases, with 9 bases left in between. The germline V gene encodes CDR1 SGDLS and CDR2 YYNGEE. The CDR3 is 14 residues long.

The gene calls are TRBV6-5 and TRBJ1-3; 8 bases match TRBD1. V lost 6 bases and J lost 1; bases outside the gene matches: 2. The CDR3 runs to 14 residues. In germline, CDR1 is MNHEY, CDR2 SVGAGI. CDR3 region: CASSRTGSGNTIYF. The DNA for the CDR3 is TGTGCCAGCAGCCGGACAGGGTCTGGAAACACCATATATTTT.

J is TRBJ1-4 and V is TRBV30, with D possibly TRBD1 on 5 matching bases. From germline, CDR1 is GTSNPN and CDR2 SVGIG (reference sequence). CDR3 length: 13 residues. With 4 bases removed from V and 7 bases from J, the gap between germline ends came to 13 bases. The CDR3 is CAWMARATEKLFF. DNA of the CDR3: TGTGCCTGGATGGCCAGGGCGACTGAAAAACTGTTTTTT.

V usage is TRBV19 and J usage is TRBJ2-5, with TRBD2 matching over 10 bases. Trimming at V came to 2 bases and at J to 1 base, leaving 10 bases not matched to a gene. The CDR3 has 18 amino acids. The germline V gene encodes CDR1 LNHDA and CDR2 SQIVND (reference sequence). The CDR3 nucleotides read TGTGCCAGTAGTATAAGTCTAGCGGGAGTCGGGGTCCAAGAGACCCAGTACTTC. Translation gives CASSISLAGVGVQETQYF.

The chain couples TRBV29-1 to TRBJ2-2; D ambiguous. Deletions cut 4 bases from V and 6 bases from J, with 12 bases between. The CDR3 contains 13 residues. CDR1 is SQVTM and CDR2 is ANQGSEA in the germline V gene. The CDR3 DNA reads TGCAGCGTTGGCCGTCGGTTGGCCGGGGAGCTGTTTTTT. Translating gives CSVGRRLAGELFF.

The sample holds one count of this clone. The chain combines TRBV29-1 with TRBJ2-3, with 8 nucleotides matching TRBD2. The CDR3 runs 14 residues. CDR1 is SQVTM, CDR2 ANQGSEA, per germline. Trimming took 7 bases from V and 3 from J; bases not matched to a gene: 9. The CDR3, as DNA: TGCAGCGCAGGATCGGCTAGCGGGACAGATACGCAGTATTTT. It encodes CSAGSASGTDTQYF.

This clone has only a few counts. The J gene is TRBJ2-7, the V gene TRBV10-3; 10 positions agree with TRBD2. This CDR3 comprises 15 residues. V lost 5 bases and J lost 2; bases outside the gene matches: 6. CDR1 is ENHRY and CDR2 is SYGVKD in the germline V gene. The CDR3 here is CAISQGLAKTYEQYF. CDR3 sequence (DNA): TGTGCCATCAGTCAGGGACTAGCGAAGACCTACGAGCAGTACTTC.

A few counts support this clone. The chain couples TRBV5-1 to TRBJ1-3; a weak D match, TRBD1 (5 bases). The CDR3 extends over 12 amino acids. Trimming left V 3 bases short and J 8 bases short, with 9 bases between. Germline lookup yields CDR1 SGHRS and CDR2 YFSETQ. This CDR3 is CASSSTGDTIYF. Here the CDR3 DNA reads TGCGCCAGCAGCTCAACGGGGGACACCATATATTTT.

The V call is TRBV5-1, the J call TRBJ2-3; 8 positions match TRBD2. With 4 bases clipped from V and 3 bases from J, the junction kept 4 bases outside the gene matches. CDR1 and CDR2 from the germline V gene are SGHRS and YFSETQ. The CDR3 sequence is 14 residues long. The chain's CDR3 is CASSDTSGTDTQYF. The DNA for the CDR3 is TGCGCCAGCAGCGATACTAGCGGAACAGATACGCAGTATTTT. Full variable domain (outside the CDR3, taken from reference TRBV5-1 and TRBJ2-3): KAGVTQTPRYLIKTRGQQVTLSCSPISGHRSVSWYQQTPGQGLQFLFEYFSETQRNKGNFPGRFSGRQFSNSRSEMNVSTLELGDSALYLCASSDTSGTDTQYFGPGTRLTVL.

The gene calls are TRBV18 and TRBJ1-2; D is perhaps TRBD1 (6 bases). Trimming removed 2 bases at V and 3 bases at J, with 13 bases between. CDR1 is KGHSH, CDR2 LQKENI, per germline. This CDR3 has 15 amino acids. The CDR3 region is CASSPSRDKDYGYTF. The CDR3 nucleotides are TGTGCCAGCTCACCAAGTCGGGACAAAGACTATGGCTACACCTTC. The full variable domain, in which reference TRBV18 and TRBJ1-2 provide the parts outside the CDR3, is NAGVMQNPRHLVRRRGQEARLRCSPMKGHSHVYWYRQLPEEGLKFMVYLQKENIIDESGMPKERFSAEFPKEGPSILRIQQVVRGDSAAYFCASSPSRDKDYGYTFGSGTRLTVV.

In its sample, this clone was seen once. The CDR3 DNA reads as TGTGCCAGCAGGCAGGGTCTTGACTATGGCTACACCTTC. Its translation: CASRQGLDYGYTF. The V gene is TRBV7-2, the J gene TRBJ1-2; tentative D call: TRBD1 (5 bases). This CDR3 is built from 13 residues. The V gene lost 6 bases and the J gene lost 3 bases, with 11 bases spanning the gap. Germline values: CDR1 SGHTA, CDR2 FQGNSA.

The chain carries TRBV18 and TRBJ1-2; D might be TRBD1 (6 bases). Trimming took 1 base from V and 5 from J, leaving 11 bases between them. Germline CDR1 and CDR2: KGHSH and LQKENI. This CDR3 has 14 residues. CDR3 loop: CASSPQGEGYGYTF. As DNA, the CDR3 is TGTGCCAGCTCACCACAGGGGGAAGGGTATGGCTACACCTTC.

Only a few counts were recorded for this clone. The rearrangement joins TRBV27 to TRBJ1-2; D might be TRBD1 (6 bases). Per the germline V gene, CDR1 is MNHEY and CDR2 is SMNVEV (reference sequence). CDR3 length: 17 amino acids. Trimming took off 0 bases at V and 8 bases at J, with 22 bases between the two ends. The CDR3 spells CASSLSRGPFNTRGYTF. The CDR3 DNA reads TGTGCCAGCAGTTTATCCAGGGGCCCCTTCAACACGAGGGGCTACACCTTC.

This chain links TRBV6-5 with TRBJ2-1; 12 bases are a match to TRBD2. CDR1 and CDR2 from the germline V gene are MNHEY and SVGAGI. This CDR3 is 15 amino acids long. V shed 7 bases and J 8 bases; nucleotides not matched to a gene: 9. This chain's CDR3 is CASIATSGSWDEQFF. In DNA, the CDR3 is TGTGCCAGCATCGCGACTAGCGGGAGTTGGGATGAGCAGTTCTTC.

The V and J genes are TRBV10-2 and TRBJ1-5; 11 bases fit TRBD1. Germline CDR1 and CDR2: WSHSY and SAAADI. The junction had 4 bases not matched to a gene; V was cut back by 5 bases and J by 7 bases. The CDR3 totals 14 residues. For the CDR3, the DNA is TGCGCCAGCAGTTTCGGACAGGGGGCGCAGCCCCAGCATTTT. This gives the protein CASSFGQGAQPQHF.

The chain links TRBV5-6 to TRBJ2-1, with 7 bases that match TRBD2. V lost 0 bases to trimming and J lost 2 bases; unmatched junction nucleotides: 2. The germline gives CDR1 SGHDT, CDR2 YYEEEE. The CDR3 totals 15 residues. The CDR3 is CASSLALAAYNEQFF. CDR3 DNA: TGTGCCAGCAGCTTGGCCCTAGCGGCCTACAATGAGCAGTTCTTC. Full variable domain (remainder filled in from reference TRBV5-6 and TRBJ2-1): DAGVTQSPTHLIKTRGQQVTLRCSPKSGHDTVSWYQQALGQGPQFIFQYYEEEERQRGNFPDRFSGHQFPNYSSELNVNALLLGDSALYLCASSLALAAYNEQFFGPGTRLTVL.

V gene TRBV30 combines with J gene TRBJ2-2; the D gene is possibly TRBD2 (6 bases). In germline, CDR1 is GTSNPN, CDR2 SVGIG (reference sequence). This CDR3 comprises 16 residues. V lost 4 bases and J lost 4, with 19 bases in between. For the CDR3, the DNA is TGTGCCTGGATAGGGTCCGGGGGTCGGAGCACCGGGGAGCTGTTTTTT. The encoded protein is CAWIGSGGRSTGELFF.

Concerning this clone itself: Other DNA sequences in this sample translate to the same CDR3. This chain joins TRBV5-1 and TRBJ2-7; TRBD1 agrees at 7 bases. The germline CDR1 and CDR2 sequences are SGHRS and YFSETQ. The V and J ends lost 4 bases and 0 bases, in that order; junction bases with no gene match: 7. This CDR3 spans 15 amino acids. The CDR3 spells CASSPRQGSSYEQYF. DNA of the CDR3: TGCGCCAGCAGCCCCCGACAGGGTAGCTCCTACGAGCAGTACTTC. The full variable domain, its missing parts supplied by reference TRBV5-1 and TRBJ2-7, is KAGVTQTPRYLIKTRGQQVTLSCSPISGHRSVSWYQQTPGQGLQFLFEYFSETQRNKGNFPGRFSGRQFSNSRSEMNVSTLELGDSALYLCASSPRQGSSYEQYFGPGTRLTVT.

J is TRBJ2-7 and V is TRBV15, with 8 bases lining up with TRBD1. Losses at the gene ends were 0 bases for V and 2 bases for J; bases not matched to a gene: 12. The CDR3 runs 18 residues. In germline, CDR1 is LNHNV, CDR2 YYDKDF (reference sequence). For the CDR3, the DNA is TGTGCCACCAGCAGAGATCTAAGGGACAGGCTACTCACCTACGAGCAGTACTTC. It translates to CATSRDLRDRLLTYEQYF.

The chain has TRBV4-3 and TRBJ2-3; possibly TRBD2 for D (6 bases). CDR1 and CDR2 (germline): LGHNA, YSLEER. Trimming took 4 bases from V and 0 from J, leaving 11 bases between them. This CDR3 region has 15 residues. The CDR3 DNA reads TGCGCCAGCAGCCCTGGTGCGGGAAGCACAGATACGCAGTATTTT. Translated: CASSPGAGSTDTQYF.

The J gene is TRBJ1-5, the V gene TRBV4-2, with D tentatively TRBD1 (5 bases). The CDR3 contains 16 residues. The V end lost 0 bases, the J end lost 2 bases, and 11 bases lay between the germline ends. The germline CDR1 and CDR2 sequences are LGHNA and YNFKEQ. CDR3 residues: CASSQDAGFGNQPQHF. DNA for the CDR3: TGTGCCAGCAGCCAAGATGCAGGGTTTGGCAATCAGCCCCAGCATTTT.

V and J are TRBV5-1 and TRBJ1-2; D is unclear. V was trimmed by 0 bases and J by 8 bases, leaving 14 bases between them. Germline CDR1 and CDR2: SGHRS and YFSETQ. The CDR3 covers 14 residues. CDR3 in DNA: TGCGCCAGCAGCTTGGCCTACGGCTCGGAGGGCTACACCTTC. Translating gives CASSLAYGSEGYTF.

V is TRBV2 and J is TRBJ1-1, with D unclear. The V gene lost 1 base and the J gene lost 0 bases, with 6 bases spanning the gap. CDR3 length: 14 amino acids. The germline CDR1 and CDR2 sequences are SNHLY and FYNNEI. The CDR3, as DNA: TGTGCCAGCAGTGAAGAGAGAATGAACACTGAAGCTTTCTTT. Translation gives CASSEERMNTEAFF.

The chain recombines TRBV10-3 with TRBJ2-7; D ambiguous. This CDR3 region has 14 residues. Deletions cut 4 bases from V and 7 bases from J, with 17 bases between. Germline V CDR1 and CDR2: ENHRY, SYGVKD. CDR3 region: CAISGRQRGREQYF. The CDR3 DNA reads as TGTGCCATCAGTGGGCGGCAGCGCGGTCGGGAGCAGTACTTC.